The rows below give T cell receptor beta chains drawn from one sample of a study of T cells after yellow fever vaccination. TCRdb reprocessed the 5' RACE reads via MiXCR and lists one record per CDR3 protein. The sample holds a few hundred thousand distinct CDR3 sequences, 15% to 20% seen once. This material consisted of PBMCs, taken before the yellow fever booster vaccination. Receptors were obtained from a man between 18 and 29 years old who received the YFV17D yellow fever vaccine. Both conserved end residues are part of each CDR3. Fields, in order: V gene, J gene, D gene, clone size, CDR3 protein, CDR3 DNA. A D gene is named only where the DNA matches it firmly. Not every row has a clone size; where given, it reads once, few, many or a size class.

TRBV5-1	TRBJ1-2	NA	few	CASSLEPGDYGYTF	TGCGCCAGCAGCTTGGAACCAGGGGACTATGGCTACACCTTC
TRBV6-5	TRBJ1-1	TRBD1	many	CASSSTGQGNTEAFF	TGTGCCAGCAGTTCGACAGGGCAGGGAAACACTGAAGCTTTCTTT
TRBV20-1	TRBJ2-5	TRBD2	few	CSASLAGGQETQYF	TGCAGTGCTAGTCTGGCGGGGGGACAAGAGACCCAGTACTTC
TRBV5-1	TRBJ2-1	NA	few	CASSSWTASSYNEQFF	TGCGCCAGCAGCTCCTGGACGGCGAGCTCCTACAATGAGCAGTTCTTC
TRBV12-3/TRBV12-4	TRBJ2-5	NA	NA	CASSLRRGLKTQYF	TGTGCCAGCAGTTTAAGGAGGGGCCTTAAGACCCAGTACTTC
TRBV6-2/TRBV6-3	TRBJ2-1	TRBD1	NA	CASSYHFSGQGFNEQFF	TGTGCCAGCAGTTACCACTTTTCGGGACAGGGGTTCAATGAGCAGTTCTTC
TRBV6-2/TRBV6-3	TRBJ1-6	NA	few	CASSYSGGTAPLHF	TGTGCCAGCAGTTACTCCGGGGGAACCGCACCCCTCCACTTT
TRBV5-1	TRBJ2-6	TRBD1	NA	CASSLEGQGALGANVLTF	TGCGCCAGCAGCTTGGAGGGACAGGGGGCGCTGGGGGCCAACGTCCTGACTTTC
TRBV5-1	TRBJ2-2	NA	few	CASSLGRANTGELFF	TGCGCCAGCAGCTTGGGCAGGGCGAACACCGGGGAGCTGTTTTTT
TRBV6-6	TRBJ2-2	NA	NA	CASTTLGGNTGELFF	TGTGCCAGCACCACCTTGGGGGGGAACACCGGGGAGCTGTTTTTT
TRBV6-5	TRBJ1-6	NA	many	CASSYSETPLAPLHF	TGTGCCAGCAGTTACTCGGAGACTCCATTGGCACCCCTCCACTTT
TRBV9	TRBJ1-1	NA	few	CASSVAQGAPVGTEAFF	TGTGCCAGCAGCGTAGCACAAGGGGCCCCCGTGGGCACTGAAGCTTTCTTT
TRBV5-1	TRBJ1-1	TRBD1	NA	CASTLWGTGGNTEAFF	TGCGCCAGCACCCTTTGGGGAACAGGGGGTAACACTGAAGCTTTCTTT
TRBV20-1	TRBJ1-6	NA	NA	CSARDGRRGSPLHF	TGCAGTGCTAGAGATGGGAGACGGGGTTCACCCCTCCACTTT
TRBV12-3/TRBV12-4	TRBJ2-7	TRBD1	NA	CASSLRQGVVEQYF	TGTGCCAGCAGTTTAAGGCAGGGGGTAGTCGAGCAGTACTTC
TRBV5-1	TRBJ2-1	NA	NA	CASSLGTLYNEQFF	TGCGCCAGCAGCTTAGGGACTCTCTACAATGAGCAGTTCTTC
TRBV5-1	TRBJ2-1	TRBD2	NA	CASSLLGPSGGDEQFF	TGCGCCAGCAGCTTGCTCGGTCCTAGCGGGGGGGACGAGCAGTTCTTC
TRBV6-2/TRBV6-3	TRBJ2-1	NA	few	CASSYPGYEQFF	TGTGCCAGCAGTTACCCTGGTTATGAGCAGTTCTTC
TRBV5-1	TRBJ2-5	TRBD2	NA	CASRTSGGAEETQYF	TGCGCCAGCAGGACGAGCGGGGGGGCGGAGGAGACCCAGTACTTC
TRBV4-2	TRBJ2-2	NA	few	CASSQEQVADTGELFF	TGTGCCAGCAGCCAAGAACAGGTGGCGGACACCGGGGAGCTGTTTTTT
TRBV7-2	TRBJ2-3	TRBD2	few	CASSRTSSGDTQYF	TGTGCCAGCAGTAGGACTAGCAGTGGGGATACGCAGTATTTT
TRBV15	TRBJ1-1	NA	many	CATSRDGGNTEAFF	TGTGCCACCAGCAGAGATGGAGGAAACACTGAAGCTTTCTTT
TRBV10-3	TRBJ1-2	TRBD1	NA	CAIRPRTGGNYGYTF	TGTGCCATCAGGCCCCGGACAGGGGGAAACTATGGCTACACCTTC
TRBV4-1	TRBJ2-6	TRBD2	few	CASSPGLAAGGANVLTF	TGCGCCAGCAGCCCCGGACTAGCGGCGGGTGGGGCCAACGTCCTGACTTTC
TRBV12-3/TRBV12-4	TRBJ1-2	TRBD1	few	CASSPTGEGGYTF	TGTGCCAGCAGTCCGACAGGGGAGGGTGGCTACACCTTC
TRBV6-1	TRBJ1-5	TRBD1	few	CASRRQGDQPQHF	TGTGCCAGCAGACGACAGGGGGATCAGCCCCAGCATTTT
TRBV4-2	TRBJ1-1	NA	NA	CASSQDSMNTEAFF	TGTGCCAGCAGCCAAGATTCCATGAACACTGAAGCTTTCTTT
TRBV18	TRBJ2-3	NA	many	CASSPSSTDTQYF	TGTGCCAGCTCACCGTCTAGCACAGATACGCAGTATTTT
TRBV2	TRBJ2-3	TRBD2	NA	CASFAGVFSTDTQYF	TGTGCCAGCTTCGCGGGGGTCTTTAGCACAGATACGCAGTATTTT
TRBV6-5	TRBJ2-3	NA	NA	CASSYSNTGTDTQYF	TGTGCCAGCAGTTACTCGAACACAGGAACAGATACGCAGTATTTT
TRBV5-8	TRBJ2-5	TRBD1	few	CASSWGTGYREGETQYF	TGTGCCAGCAGCTGGGGGACAGGCTATCGAGAGGGAGAGACCCAGTACTTC
TRBV7-2	TRBJ1-2	NA	NA	CASSSDSFSRGYTF	TGTGCCAGCAGCTCGGACAGTTTCTCCCGTGGCTACACCTTC
TRBV19	TRBJ2-2	NA	few	CASSIMAGRRTGELFF	TGTGCCAGTAGTATAATGGCGGGACGAAGGACCGGGGAGCTGTTTTTT
TRBV4-3	TRBJ2-3	NA	few	CASSQGEYTDTQYF	TGCGCCAGCAGCCAGGGGGAGTACACAGATACGCAGTATTTT
TRBV20-1	TRBJ2-3	TRBD2	NA	CSASQTSGLTDTQYF	TGCAGTGCCAGTCAGACTAGCGGCCTCACAGATACGCAGTATTTT
TRBV5-6	TRBJ2-3	TRBD1	NA	CASSRGTGWSDTQYF	TGTGCCAGCAGCAGAGGGACAGGGTGGTCAGATACGCAGTATTTT
TRBV25-1	TRBJ1-1	TRBD1	NA	CASRPPGQGRTEAFF	TGTGCCAGCAGGCCTCCGGGACAGGGCCGGACTGAAGCTTTCTTT
TRBV9	TRBJ1-1	TRBD1	few	CASSVHSTGATEAFF	TGTGCCAGCAGCGTCCACTCCACAGGGGCCACTGAAGCTTTCTTT
TRBV20-1	TRBJ2-3	TRBD2	few	CSARSGGFTDTQYF	TGCAGTGCTAGAAGCGGGGGATTCACAGATACGCAGTATTTT
TRBV4-1	TRBJ2-2	NA	NA	CASSMWRGHTGELFF	TGCGCCAGCAGCATGTGGCGGGGACACACCGGGGAGCTGTTTTTT
TRBV7-2	TRBJ2-3	NA	few	CASSQGPFTDTQYF	TGTGCCAGCAGCCAAGGGCCCTTCACAGATACGCAGTATTTT
TRBV24-1	TRBJ2-3	NA	NA	CATSDFRTGTGTQYF	TGTGCCACCAGTGATTTCCGGACTGGGACGGGTACGCAGTATTTT
TRBV5-4	TRBJ2-3	TRBD1	NA	CAYDRDRASDTQYF	TGTGCCTACGATCGGGACAGGGCATCAGATACGCAGTATTTT
TRBV20-1	TRBJ1-2	NA	few	CSAKSRGVLDGYTF	TGCAGTGCAAAAAGTCGGGGAGTGTTGGATGGCTACACCTTC
TRBV28	TRBJ2-6	NA	NA	CASGAPGANVLTF	TGTGCATCAGGGGCCCCCGGGGCCAACGTCCTGACTTTC
TRBV7-9	TRBJ2-7	NA	NA	CASSRRGKTEQYF	TGTGCCAGCAGCCGACGAGGGAAGACCGAGCAGTACTTC
TRBV11-1	TRBJ2-1	NA	NA	CASSLQGDYKFF	TGTGCCAGCAGCTTGCAGGGGGACTACAAGTTCTTC
TRBV5-6	TRBJ1-2	NA	NA	CASSLQEFDYDYTF	TGTGCCAGCAGCTTGCAAGAGTTTGATTACGACTACACCTTC
TRBV18	TRBJ2-7	NA	few	CASSPRELEGGNRYEQYF	TGTGCCAGCTCACCACGGGAGCTGGAGGGGGGGAACCGGTACGAGCAGTACTTC
TRBV4-1	TRBJ1-6	NA	many	CASSHQTRGPRFRNSPLHF	TGCGCCAGCAGCCACCAAACGCGGGGACCAAGGTTTCGTAATTCACCCCTCCACTTT
TRBV7-6	TRBJ1-6	NA	NA	CASSLGLNSDNSPLHF	TGTGCCAGCAGCTTAGGACTTAATTCCGACAATTCACCCCTCCACTTT
TRBV7-9	TRBJ2-1	NA	many	CASSPRDGTGASSYNEQFF	TGTGCCAGCAGCCCACGCGACGGTACGGGGGCCAGCTCCTACAATGAGCAGTTCTTC
TRBV7-2	TRBJ1-5	NA	few	CASSATPPYSQPQHF	TGTGCCAGCAGCGCGACACCACCTTACAGTCAGCCCCAGCATTTT
TRBV7-9	TRBJ2-5	TRBD2	many	CASSSSGGGETQYF	TGTGCCAGCAGCTCCTCGGGGGGAGGAGAGACCCAGTACTTC
TRBV11-3	TRBJ1-6	NA	NA	CASSLSALGQMGSPLHF	TGTGCCAGCAGCTTGTCCGCATTGGGCCAGATGGGTTCACCCCTCCACTTT
TRBV7-9	TRBJ1-1	NA	NA	CASSLSVTEAFF	TGTGCCAGCAGCTTAAGCGTCACTGAAGCTTTCTTT
TRBV7-9	TRBJ2-3	NA	few	CASSSGVHTDTQYF	TGTGCCAGCAGTTCTGGCGTACACACAGATACGCAGTATTTT